Below, 20 T cell receptor beta chains from the same sample are listed, as sequenced in a study of PD-1 blockade in classical Hodgkin lymphoma. The data were produced by immunoSEQ multiplex PCR, yet TCRdb's version contains in-frame clones alone and is incomplete. This repertoire shows over 25,000 clones, around 92% found once; its top ten account for 0.35%. Time point defined: newly diagnosed, previously untreated cHL patient sample. CD4+ T cells were purified from thawed PBMCs by magnetic negative selection. Specimen: CD4+ T cells from blood. All receptors derive from a human donor with classical Hodgkin lymphoma.

CDR3 protein: CASSFAWGAQETQYF. The DNA for the CDR3 is TGTGCCAGCAGTTTCGCATGGGGGGCTCAAGAGACCCAGTACTTC. V is TRBV27 and J is TRBJ2-5, with D perhaps being TRBD1 or TRBD2 (6 bases each). This CDR3 comprises 15 residues. Looked up from germline, CDR1 is MNHEY and CDR2 is SMNVEV (reference sequence). V was clipped by 3 bases and J by 2 bases, with 13 bases between them.

The rearrangement joins TRBV19 to TRBJ1-1, with D hard to call. The CDR3 length is 13 residues. CDR1 is LNHDA, CDR2 SQIVND, per germline (reference sequence). V dropped 6 bases and J dropped 1 base, with 9 bases sitting between them. CDR3 bases: TGTGCCAGTAGCCTGGGCCCGAACACTGAAGCTTTCTTT. Translating gives CASSLGPNTEAFF.

The chain recombines TRBV4-3 with TRBJ2-1, with TRBD2 identical over 10 bases. CDR3 length equals 16 residues. The germline CDR1 and CDR2 sequences are LGHNA and YSLEER. With 5 bases clipped from V and 6 bases from J, the junction kept 10 bases outside the gene matches. In DNA form, the CDR3 reads TGCGCCAGCAGCTTTCTAAGCGGGAGGGCCGTCAATGAGCAGTTCTTC. Protein: CASSFLSGRAVNEQFF.

Only a few counts were recorded for this clone. The rearrangement links TRBV4-2 to TRBJ1-5; D remains ambiguous. Deletions cut 2 bases from V and 3 bases from J, with 11 bases between. This CDR3 is 15 amino acids long. CDR1 LGHNA and CDR2 YNFKEQ come from the germline V gene. In nucleotides, the CDR3 is TGTGCCAGCAGCCAAATTGAAGGAAACAATCAGCCCCAGCATTTT. This translates into CASSQIEGNNQPQHF.

This clone has more than one count but fewer than ten. The chain combines TRBV10-1 with TRBJ1-2; D unclear. Germline-derived CDR1 and CDR2 are WNHNN and SYGVQD (reference sequence). Deletions cut 11 bases from V and 5 bases from J, with 21 bases between. The CDR3 totals 14 residues. The DNA for the CDR3 is TGCGCCTTCGGGAGGGCCAGGCTCCTATATGGCTACACCTTC. Its protein is CAFGRARLLYGYTF.

This rearrangement joins TRBV7-2 to TRBJ2-1; 7 bases line up with TRBD1. Trimming at V came to 3 bases and at J to 2 bases, leaving 1 base not matched to a gene. The CDR3 covers 14 residues. Germline-derived CDR1 and CDR2 are SGHTA and FQGNSA. The CDR3 here is CASSFGTAYNEQFF. CDR3 sequence (DNA): TGTGCCAGCAGCTTCGGGACAGCCTACAATGAGCAGTTCTTC.

This chain joins TRBV11-3 and TRBJ2-7; D is undetermined. This CDR3 is built from 13 residues. The germline V gene has CDR1 SGHNT and CDR2 YENEEA. V shed 4 bases and J shed 4 bases, with 11 bases lying between them. The CDR3, as DNA: TGTGCCAGCAGCTCCCGCTCGGGTTACGAGCAGTACTTC. This sequence encodes CASSSRSGYEQYF.

This clone was recorded once. The V call is TRBV25-1, the J call TRBJ2-7, with TRBD1 as a possible D gene (5 bases). The CDR3 spans 13 residues. Germline V lookup: CDR1 MGHDK, CDR2 SYGVNS. V lost 8 bases to trimming and J lost 1 base, with 12 bases between them. CDR3: CASRQTDSYEQYF. In nucleotides, the CDR3 is TGTGCCAGCCGACAGACAGATTCCTACGAGCAGTACTTC.

The rearrangement joins TRBV11-2 to TRBJ2-5; 9 bases fit TRBD1. CDR3 length: 17 amino acids. Looked up from germline, CDR1 is SGHAT and CDR2 is FQNNGV. V lost 5 bases and J lost 5; bases outside the gene matches: 15. CDR3 bases: TGTGCCAGCAGCCTCCTTGGAAGGACAGGGGTAGGGGAGACCCAGTACTTC. It codes for CASSLLGRTGVGETQYF.

CDR3 sequence reads: CASSLLAGGAETQYF. Here the CDR3 DNA reads TGCGCCAGCAGCTTGCTAGCGGGAGGGGCAGAGACCCAGTACTTC. This chain uses TRBV5-1 with TRBJ2-5; 12 nucleotides agree with TRBD2. V shed 1 base and J 4 bases; nucleotides not matched to a gene: 2. The CDR3 covers 15 residues. Germline-derived CDR1 and CDR2 are SGHRS and YFSETQ.

V and J are TRBV28 and TRBJ1-2; no firm D call. The CDR3 is made up of 11 amino acids. Deletions cut 2 bases from V and 8 bases from J, with 6 bases between. CDR1 and CDR2 (germline): MDHEN, SYDVKM. The CDR3 bases are TGTGCCAGCAGTTTAGCCCGGGGCTACACCTTC. It encodes CASSLARGYTF.

CDR3 loop: CASSEGTSGRPFF. CDR3 in DNA: TGTGCCAGCAGTGAAGGGACTAGCGGGAGGCCGTTCTTC. This chain links TRBV6-1 with TRBJ2-1, with TRBD2 matching 14 bases. Germline values: CDR1 MNHNS, CDR2 SASEGT. The CDR3 sequence is 13 residues long. Losses at the gene ends were 1 base for V and 15 bases for J; bases not matched to a gene: 2.

V gene TRBV5-1 combines with J gene TRBJ2-2; the match to TRBD2 covers 7 bases. The CDR3 extends over 15 amino acids. The V gene's germline CDR1 is SGHRS and CDR2 YFSETQ. V shed 0 bases and J 3 bases; nucleotides not matched to a gene: 2. The CDR3 reads CASSLGREYTGELFF. CDR3 coding DNA: TGCGCCAGCAGCTTGGGGCGGGAGTACACCGGGGAGCTGTTTTTT.

This rearrangement joins TRBV5-1 to TRBJ2-5; tentative D call: TRBD2 (6 bases). The CDR3 has 14 residues. Germline values: CDR1 SGHRS, CDR2 YFSETQ. V was pared by 4 bases and J by 2 bases, with 12 bases between. The CDR3 reads CASSGGVLQETQYF. In DNA form, the CDR3 reads TGCGCCAGCAGCGGCGGGGTTTTACAAGAGACCCAGTACTTC.

This chain connects TRBV11-2 to TRBJ2-2; possible D gene TRBD2, 7 bases. V lost 5 bases, J lost 4 bases, and 14 bases lay in between. Germline-derived CDR1 and CDR2 are SGHAT and FQNNGV. CDR3 length: 15 amino acids. The CDR3 nucleotides read TGTGCCAGCAGCCTAGGAGGGGGGGTCACCGGGGAGCTGTTTTTT. Translating it yields CASSLGGGVTGELFF.

The chain carries TRBV7-2 and TRBJ2-3; 10 bases agree with TRBD2. Germline V gene lookup returns CDR1 SGHTA and CDR2 FQGNSA. This CDR3 is built from 15 residues. With V trimmed by 2 bases and J by 4 bases, 3 bases remained unmatched. CDR3 sequence reads: CASSLLAGGPDTQYF. The CDR3 region has the DNA TGTGCCAGCAGCTTATTAGCGGGAGGTCCAGATACGCAGTATTTT. Combining the CDR3 with reference TRBV7-2 and TRBJ2-3 gives the whole variable domain GAGVSQSPSNKVTEKGKDVELRCDPISGHTALYWYRQSLGQGLEFLIYFQGNSAPDKSGLPSDRFSAERTGGSVSTLTIQRTQQEDSAVYLCASSLLAGGPDTQYFGPGTRLTVL.

The J gene is TRBJ2-5, the V gene TRBV7-2, with D perhaps TRBD2 (6 bases). The CDR3 sequence is 17 residues long. With 5 bases removed from V and 5 bases from J, the gap between germline ends came to 24 bases. Germline CDR1 is SGHTA and CDR2 is FQGNSA. The CDR3 sequence: CASSPHSGTPLRETQYF. The CDR3 DNA reads TGTGCCAGCAGCCCCCACTCCGGGACTCCACTAAGGGAGACCCAGTACTTC.

This clone was detected only once. This sequence joins TRBV7-9 and TRBJ2-3; D ambiguous. Per germline, CDR1 SEHNR and CDR2 FQNEAQ (reference sequence). This CDR3 has 13 residues. V was cut by 0 bases and J by 3 bases, with 4 bases left in between. CDR3 coding DNA: TGTGCCAGCAGCTTAGCGCGGACAGATACGCAGTATTTT. The encoded protein is CASSLARTDTQYF.

The V call is TRBV19, the J call TRBJ2-1, with D perhaps being TRBD1 or TRBD2 (5 bases each). Germline lookup yields CDR1 LNHDA and CDR2 SQIVND (reference sequence). V shed 0 bases and J shed 10 bases, with 10 bases lying between them. The CDR3 is made up of 13 amino acids. The CDR3 here is CASSIDRDLEQFF. The CDR3 bases are TGTGCCAGTAGTATAGATCGGGACCTCGAGCAGTTCTTC.

The V gene is TRBV7-2, the J gene TRBJ2-7; D is uncertain. The CDR3 is 13 residues long. Trimming removed 5 bases at V and 3 bases at J, with 11 bases between. Germline CDR1 is SGHTA and CDR2 is FQGNSA. CDR3 sequence (DNA): TGTGCCAGCAGCAACTCGGGCCTCTACGAGCAGTACTTC. This translates into CASSNSGLYEQYF.